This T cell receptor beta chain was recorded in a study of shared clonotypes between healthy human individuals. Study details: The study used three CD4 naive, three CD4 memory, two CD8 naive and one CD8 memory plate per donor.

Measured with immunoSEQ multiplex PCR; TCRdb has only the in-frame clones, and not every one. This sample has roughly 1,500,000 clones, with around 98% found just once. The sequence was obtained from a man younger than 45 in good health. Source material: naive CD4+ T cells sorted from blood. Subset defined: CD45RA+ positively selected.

The CDR3 coding sequence is TGCGCCAGCAGCCCGGAGGGGGGCTACAAATACGAGCAGTACTTC. It codes for CASSPEGGYKYEQYF. The rearrangement joins TRBV5-1 to TRBJ2-7; D may match TRBD1 or TRBD2 (6 bases each). The V gene lost 4 bases and the J gene lost 4 bases, with 18 bases spanning the gap. CDR1 and CDR2 from the germline V gene are SGHRS and YFSETQ. This CDR3 has 15 residues.